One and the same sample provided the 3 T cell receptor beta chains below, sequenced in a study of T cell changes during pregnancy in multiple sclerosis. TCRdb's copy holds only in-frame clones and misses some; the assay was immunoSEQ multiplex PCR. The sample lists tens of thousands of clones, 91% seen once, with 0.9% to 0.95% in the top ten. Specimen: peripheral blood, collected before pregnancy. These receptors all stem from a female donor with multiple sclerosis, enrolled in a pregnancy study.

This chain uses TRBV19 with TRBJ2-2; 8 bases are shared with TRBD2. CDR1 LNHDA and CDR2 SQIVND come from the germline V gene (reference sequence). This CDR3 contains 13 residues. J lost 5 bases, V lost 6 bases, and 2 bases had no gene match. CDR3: CASSGRGTGELFF. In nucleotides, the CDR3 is TGTGCCAGTAGCGGGAGGGGAACCGGGGAGCTGTTTTTT.

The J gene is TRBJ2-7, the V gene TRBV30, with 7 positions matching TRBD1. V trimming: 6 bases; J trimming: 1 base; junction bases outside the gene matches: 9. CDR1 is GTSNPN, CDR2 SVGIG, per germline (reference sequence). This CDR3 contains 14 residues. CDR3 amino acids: CACLTGQSSYEQYF. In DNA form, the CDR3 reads TGTGCCTGCCTCACGGGACAGTCTTCCTACGAGCAGTACTTC.

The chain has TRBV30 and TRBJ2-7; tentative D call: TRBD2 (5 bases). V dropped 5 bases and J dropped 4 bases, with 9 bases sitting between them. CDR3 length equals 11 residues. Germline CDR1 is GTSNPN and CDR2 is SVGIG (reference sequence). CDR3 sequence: CAWGRGYEQYF. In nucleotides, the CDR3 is TGTGCCTGGGGCCGGGGATACGAGCAGTACTTC.